There are a few counts of the clone carrying this TCR beta chain. Its antigen is undetermined. The sample belongs to a study of CD8+ T cells in alopecia areata. Researchers picked out CD4+ and CD8+ T cells from PBMCs by sorting. General observations from the study: Scalp samples also yield sequences of resident alphabeta T cells from normal skin. With patients, TCR sharing proved less clear than in mice, a difference possibly related to HLA. Across lesional scalp, and particularly alopecia totalis/universalis, clonality surpassed that of normal scalp.

RNA extraction and reverse transcription yielded cDNA as sequencing template. The table came from immunoSEQ multiplex PCR; TCRdb's copy has only in-frame clones and leaves some out. The table shows 90,000 to 120,000 clones, with under 60% occurring only once. This CDR3 has 10 residues. The germline V gene encodes CDR1 SNHLY and CDR2 FYNNEI. Trimming at V came to 4 bases and at J to 13 bases, leaving 4 bases not matched to a gene. The clonotype was recovered from a human donor with alopecia areata. The material sequenced was NKG2D-low CD8+ T cells sorted from blood. The chain uses TRBV2 and TRBJ2-7; TRBD2 aligns across 7 bases. This CDR3 reads CASSVREYYF. Written as DNA, the CDR3 is TGTGCCAGCAGTGTGCGGGAGTATTACTTC.